This T cell receptor beta chain was recovered during a study of blood T cell repertoires in COVID-19. Study-level information: T cells, B-cell-depleted T cells, or PBMCs provided the cDNA or gDNA that served as material.

Authors' analysis steps: Amplification from reference gene primers served as the basis for estimated nucleated cell counts. Profiled with immunoSEQ multiplex PCR; TCRdb holds only in-frame clones, not every one. D and trimming were read from the DNA, whereas the V and J calls and clone size are those reported in that table. This sample carries over 200,000 clones, approximately 90% of them seen once, and the ten largest clones take around 1.2%. This CDR3 contains 13 residues. Germline V lookup: CDR1 GTSNPN, CDR2 SVGIG (reference sequence). This TCR was sampled from a man aged 30-40 years with acute or convalescent COVID-19. V and J are TRBV30 and TRBJ2-7, with D perhaps matching TRBD1 (6 bases). The sequenced material came from peripheral blood. CDR3 sequence: CGAFGTPSYEQYF. In DNA form, the CDR3 reads TGTGGTGCGTTCGGGACACCTTCCTACGAGCAGTACTTC.